The next 14 T cell receptor beta chains were all read from a single sample in a study of T-cell reconstitution after alpha-beta-depleted transplantation in children. Unique molecular identifiers were incorporated into the prepared TCRbeta library. TCRdb redid the calling of the PCR reads with MiXCR, one entry per CDR3 protein. In the table there are about 640,000 distinct CDR3 sequences, 15% to 20% of which are singletons. The sequenced sample was PBMCs from the stem cell graft donor, obtained from the stem cell graft. Receptors originate from a human donor who donated a stem cell graft to a child with acute myeloid leukemia.

Ten or more counts support this clonotype. This chain joins TRBV12-3 or TRBV12-4 and TRBJ2-7, with 7 bases that match TRBD1. This CDR3 spans 13 amino acids. V lost 4 bases and J lost 3; bases outside the gene matches: 3. CDR3: CASSYGQDYEQYF. The CDR3 DNA is TGTGCCAGCAGTTACGGACAGGACTACGAGCAGTACTTC.

This clonotype has only a few counts. This rearrangement joins TRBV27 to TRBJ2-5, with 11 bases fitting TRBD1. The trim removed 5 bases at V and 6 bases at J, leaving 11 bases unmatched. The CDR3 consists of 16 residues. CDR1 and CDR2 (germline): MNHEY, SMNVEV (reference sequence). Here the CDR3 DNA reads TGTGCCAGCAGTCCAATTCTGGGACAGGGGGGAAAGACCCAGTACTTC. Its protein product is CASSPILGQGGKTQYF.

In its sample, this clonotype was seen many times. The CDR3 DNA reads TGTGCCAGCAGCTTACAGTCAGGGGCCTCCTACGAGCAGTACTTC. Encoded protein: CASSLQSGASYEQYF. The gene calls are TRBV7-2 and TRBJ2-7; D may be TRBD1 (6 bases). This CDR3 has 15 residues. The germline V and J ends were trimmed by 2 bases and 0 bases, with 11 bases remaining between them. The germline CDR1 and CDR2 sequences are SGHTA and FQGNSA.

This clonotype was seen repeatedly, ten times or more. The V gene is TRBV7-9, the J gene TRBJ2-1; 7 bases line up with TRBD1. CDR1 is SEHNR, CDR2 FQNEAQ, per germline (reference sequence). J gave up 3 bases and V 4 bases, and 6 bases lay outside the gene matches. The CDR3 has 15 residues. CDR3 protein: CASSSYRDSYNEQFF. Written as DNA, the CDR3 is TGTGCCAGCAGCTCGTACCGGGACAGCTACAATGAGCAGTTCTTC.

A word on this clonotype: Lacking the conserved final phenylalanine or tryptophan, this CDR3 likely reflects a read error. The rearrangement links TRBV4-2 to TRBJ1-5; a weak D match, TRBD1 (5 bases). Germline CDR1 LGHNA, CDR2 YNFKEQ. The CDR3 runs to 14 residues. V was trimmed by 4 bases and J by 1 base, leaving 8 bases between them. The DNA for the CDR3 is TGTGCCAGCAGCCTTGAGGGGAGCAATCAGCCCCAGCATATT. Protein sequence: CASSLEGSNQPQHI.

This clonotype has at least ten counts. A junction end diverges from the germline sequence, so it may reflect a read error. V gene TRBV5-1 combines with J gene TRBJ2-1, with TRBD2 identical over 8 bases. The germline V gene encodes CDR1 SGHRS and CDR2 YFSETQ. The CDR3 extends over 14 amino acids. The CDR3 nucleotides read TGTGCCAGCAGCTTAGTAGCGGGGAATAATGAGCAGTTCTTC. Translation gives CASSLVAGNNEQFF.

In regard to this clonotype: This may be a read error, as it is one base from a much larger clone. This chain uses TRBV29-1 with TRBJ1-1, with unresolved D. CDR1 and CDR2 (germline): SQVTM, ANQGSEA. This CDR3 spans 11 amino acids. Trimming took 5 bases from V and 3 from J, leaving 7 bases between them. The CDR3 DNA is TGCAGCGTTCTCGAGGACACTGAAGCTTTCTTT. Its protein is CSVLEDTEAFF. Supplemented by reference TRBV29-1 and TRBJ1-1, the full variable domain reads SAVISQKPSRDICQRGTSLTIQCQVDSQVTMMFWYRQQPGQSLTLIATANQGSEATYESGFVIDKFPISRPNLTFSTLTVSNMSPEDSSIYLCSVLEDTEAFFGQGTRLTVV.

In regard to this clonotype: This may be a read error, as it is one base from a much larger clone. The chain combines TRBV7-9 with TRBJ2-7; 10 bases fit TRBD1. The CDR3 is 14 amino acids. Germline V gives CDR1 SEHNR, CDR2 FQNEAQ (reference sequence). V shed 8 bases and J 3 bases; nucleotides not matched to a gene: 7. CDR3 in amino acids: CASGAGTGDYEQYF. The DNA for the CDR3 is TGTGCCAGCGGGGCGGGGACAGGGGACTACGAGCAGTACTTC.

This clonotype has at least ten counts. The chain carries TRBV6-5 and TRBJ2-6; D is undetermined. The CDR3 length is 15 residues. Trimming shortened V by 0 bases and J by 1 base, and 4 bases separated the two germline ends. The V gene's germline CDR1 is MNHEY and CDR2 SVGAGI. Here the CDR3 reads CASSYSRSGANVLTF. For the CDR3, the DNA is TGTGCCAGCAGTTACTCCCGGTCTGGGGCCAACGTCCTGACTTTC.

The V and J genes are TRBV9 and TRBJ2-3; 12 bases fit TRBD2. Germline V gene sequence: CDR1 SGDLS, CDR2 YYNGEE. J gave up 1 base and V 2 bases, and 2 bases lay outside the gene matches. The CDR3 extends over 16 amino acids. CDR3 DNA: TGTGCCAGCAGCGTTGGACTAGCGGGGCGCACAGATACGCAGTATTTT. It codes for CASSVGLAGRTDTQYF.

This clonotype was recorded at least ten times. The rearrangement joins TRBV25-1 to TRBJ1-5; D gene unclear. Trimming pared 3 bases from V and 4 bases from J, leaving 4 bases between. The germline CDR1 and CDR2 sequences are MGHDK and SYGVNS. This CDR3 contains 12 residues. The CDR3 DNA is TGTGCCAGCAGTGAGGGGAATCAGCCCCAGCATTTT. It codes for CASSEGNQPQHF.

This clonotype was seen more than once but under ten times. This chain connects TRBV12-3 or TRBV12-4 to TRBJ2-1; no clear D. The V and J ends lost 2 bases and 1 base respectively, with 15 bases between them. The CDR3 extends over 17 amino acids. The CDR3 protein is CASSLMGYIESYNEQFF. The CDR3 DNA sequence: TGTGCCAGCAGTTTAATGGGGTACATAGAGTCCTACAATGAGCAGTTCTTC.

Note on this clonotype: A much more abundant neighbour one base away suggests this may be a read error. The J gene is TRBJ2-1, the V gene TRBV10-3, with 8 nucleotides matching TRBD2. V dropped 6 bases and J dropped 4; count of bases not matched to a gene: 8. The CDR3 runs to 15 residues. CDR1 is ENHRY, CDR2 SYGVKD, per germline. The CDR3 loop reads CAISVAAGAYNEQFF. The CDR3 coding sequence is TGTGCCATCAGCGTCGCAGCGGGGGCGTACAATGAGCAGTTCTTC.

The V gene is TRBV7-9, the J gene TRBJ2-5; no definite D call. The CDR3 is made up of 15 amino acids. Trimming took off 1 base at V and 1 base at J, with 10 bases between the two ends. The V gene's germline CDR1 is SEHNR and CDR2 FQNEAQ (reference sequence). This CDR3 is CASSLESPLQETQYF. The CDR3 bases are TGTGCCAGCAGCTTAGAGTCTCCCCTCCAAGAGACCCAGTACTTC.